These T cell receptor beta chains were read from a single sample in a study of tumor and adjacent non-tumor tissue in lung cancer. TCRdb independently ran MiXCR on the multiplex PCR reads; one entry per CDR3 protein. The sample carries about 110,000 distinct CDR3 sequences, about 64% recorded once. Input material: distant non-tumor lung tissue. All receptors derive from a man aged 55 to 69 with non-small cell lung cancer. The CDR3 runs from the conserved cysteine through the conserved F or W. The D gene is left open where the match is weak. Rows give clone size only sometimes, using once, few, many, or a class for an expanded clone.

DNA,CDR3,size,J,V,D
TGCGCTAGCAGCATTAAATCCGGGGAGCTGTTTTTT,CASSIKSGELFF,-,TRBJ2-2,TRBV5-4,-
TGTGCCAGCGGTGATCCCCCGGGACAGATCTACGAGCAGTACTTC,CASGDPPGQIYEQYF,many,TRBJ2-7,TRBV6-6,TRBD1
TGCGCCAGCAGCCCGAGACAGGACTATAGCAATCAGTCCCAGCATTTT,CASSPRQDYSNQSQHF,-,TRBJ1-5,TRBV4-1,-
TGTGCCAGCAGCTTATCGGCGGGCGAGGCTGAAACTTTATTT,CASSLSAGEAETLF,-,TRBJ1-1,TRBV11-1,-
TGTGCCAGCAGCTACCAGCCCGGACAGGGGAAGGGGTCTAACCATGGCTACACCTTC,CASSYQPGQGKGSNHGYTF,-,TRBJ1-2,TRBV6-6,TRBD1
TGTGCCAGCAGTACTAGCGGGAGTCACGAGCAGTTCTTC,CASSTSGSHEQFF,-,TRBJ2-1,TRBV6-6,TRBD2
TGTGCCAGCAGCTTGGGACTATACGACACAGATACGCAGTATTTT,CASSLGLYDTDTQYF,many,TRBJ2-3,TRBV5-6,-
TGTGCCAGCAGCTTAACTAGCGGGAGCGAGCAGTACTTC,CASSLTSGSEQYF,many,TRBJ2-7,TRBV11-2,TRBD2
TGTGCCAGCAGTTCTGCGGGGGGGCCGACCTTCAATGAGCAGCTCTTC,CASSSAGGPTFNEQLF,-,TRBJ2-1,TRBV12-3/TRBV12-4,TRBD2
TGTGCCAGCATCCGGGGAGGGGGAGTGATTGAGCAGTCCTTC,CASIRGGGVIEQSF,-,TRBJ2-1,TRBV6-1,-
TGTGCCAGTAGCCCGGCGGGGACAATGGATACTGAAGCTTTCTTT,CASSPAGTMDTEAFF,-,TRBJ1-1,TRBV11-1,-
TGCAGTGCTAGAGGGGGTCGGGATGGAGGGAAAGGGGAGCTGTTTTTT,CSARGGRDGGKGELFF,-,TRBJ2-2,TRBV20-1,-
TGCGCCAGCAGCTCAGACGACTCTGGGGCCAACGCCCTGACTTTC,CASSSDDSGANALTF,-,TRBJ2-6,TRBV5-1,-
TGCAGCGTTGAGGCGGAGGGACAGGGACATCGCAATGAGCAGTTCTTC,CSVEAEGQGHRNEQFF,-,TRBJ2-1,TRBV29-1,TRBD1
TGTGTCAGCAGCTTAGGGAGGCGGGAGTTGGGCACAGATACGCACTATTTT,CVSSLGRRELGTDTHYF,once,TRBJ2-3,TRBV11-2,TRBD2
TGTGCCAGCAGCTTAACCCTAGCGGGAGTTACAAGTGAGTACTTCTTC,CASSLTLAGVTSEYFF,-,TRBJ2-1,TRBV11-3,TRBD2
TGCAATGCTAGACAAATCGCCGGCTATGGCTACACCTTC,CNARQIAGYGYTF,once,TRBJ1-2,TRBV20-1,-
TGTGCCAGCAGTTTGAACAGGGCGAACTATGGCTACACCTTC,CASSLNRANYGYTF,few,TRBJ1-2,TRBV28,-
TGTGTCAGCAGTGCCAGTGGGTGTTTCTACGAGCAGTACTTC,CVSSASGCFYEQYF,-,TRBJ2-7,TRBV11-3,-
TGTGCCAACAGCCAAGGGCAGGCTAGCGGATCTTTAGCCAAAAACATTCAGTACTTC,CANSQGQASGSLAKNIQYF,once,TRBJ2-4,TRBV4-2,TRBD2
TGTGCCAGCAGTCGGACAGGAGTTTCACCCCCCCACTTT,CASSRTGVSPPHF,-,TRBJ1-6,TRBV12-3/TRBV12-4,TRBD1
TGTGCCAACACCTCGTTGAGGATCGGGGAGCTGTTTTTT,CANTSLRIGELFF,-,TRBJ2-2,TRBV11-2,-
TGTGCCAGCAACTCCGCGACTAGCGGGACTTACAATGAGCAGTTCTTC,CASNSATSGTYNEQFF,-,TRBJ2-1,TRBV5-4,TRBD2
TGCAGCGTCGATAAACTAGCGGCGACTTCCTACAATGAGCAGTTCTTC,CSVDKLAATSYNEQFF,many,TRBJ2-1,TRBV29-1,TRBD2
TGTGCCAGAAGTTACTCGAAGGGCAGGGGAAGGGGAAATGAGCAGTTCTTC,CARSYSKGRGRGNEQFF,once,TRBJ2-1,TRBV6-5,-
TGTGCCAGCAGTTCCAGCGGGGGGGCCGATGAGCAGTTCTTC,CASSSSGGADEQFF,-,TRBJ2-1,TRBV12-3/TRBV12-4,TRBD2
TGTGCCAGCAGCTTGGGCCCTCTGTGGCTCGGTGAAGCTTTCTTT,CASSLGPLWLGEAFF,many,TRBJ1-1,TRBV5-5,-
TGTGACAGCAGCTTCATAGGTAGGAGGGGTTCGGCCTATGGCTACACCTTC,CDSSFIGRRGSAYGYTF,-,TRBJ1-2,TRBV5-6,-
TGCAGCGTTGAAGGTGCCCGGACAGGGTACAATGAGCAGTTCTTC,CSVEGARTGYNEQFF,many,TRBJ2-1,TRBV29-1,TRBD1
TGTGCCAGCGGTCCGGGGTACTCTAGCGGGAGGAATGAGCAGTTCTTC,CASGPGYSSGRNEQFF,-,TRBJ2-1,TRBV5-4,TRBD2
TGTGCCAGCAGCTCGGGGGAATATGAACAGTTCTTC,CASSSGEYEQFF,-,TRBJ2-1,TRBV11-1,-
TGTACCAGCAGTTGGATCGAGGGGAGGGAGACCCAGTACTTC,CTSSWIEGRETQYF,-,TRBJ2-5,TRBV28,-
TGTGCCGGCAGCTCCAGAGGCCAGTCCTACGAGCAATACTTC,CAGSSRGQSYEQYF,-,TRBJ2-7,TRBV11-3,-
TGTGCCAGCAGCCCAAGCGGGAGGGCGAACACCGGGGAGCTGCTTTTT,CASSPSGRANTGELLF,-,TRBJ2-2,TRBV28,TRBD2
TGCAGTGCTAGAGACCGGGACACCGCGAACACCGGGGAGCTGTTTTTT,CSARDRDTANTGELFF,many,TRBJ2-2,TRBV20-1,-
TGTGCCAGCAGCTTGATCAGGGGTTTCACTGAAGCTTTCTTT,CASSLIRGFTEAFF,many,TRBJ1-1,TRBV11-2,-
TGTGCCATCAGTGACGATACCCGGCCCCAGCATTTT,CAISDDTRPQHF,-,TRBJ1-5,TRBV10-3,-
TGTGTCATCAGACCAAGGACAGGGGGTCGGTACGAGCAGTACTTC,CVIRPRTGGRYEQYF,-,TRBJ2-7,TRBV10-3,TRBD1
TGTGCCAGCAGCCGATTAGCGGTAGGGCTATATGAGCAGTTCTTC,CASSRLAVGLYEQFF,-,TRBJ2-1,TRBV6-5,-